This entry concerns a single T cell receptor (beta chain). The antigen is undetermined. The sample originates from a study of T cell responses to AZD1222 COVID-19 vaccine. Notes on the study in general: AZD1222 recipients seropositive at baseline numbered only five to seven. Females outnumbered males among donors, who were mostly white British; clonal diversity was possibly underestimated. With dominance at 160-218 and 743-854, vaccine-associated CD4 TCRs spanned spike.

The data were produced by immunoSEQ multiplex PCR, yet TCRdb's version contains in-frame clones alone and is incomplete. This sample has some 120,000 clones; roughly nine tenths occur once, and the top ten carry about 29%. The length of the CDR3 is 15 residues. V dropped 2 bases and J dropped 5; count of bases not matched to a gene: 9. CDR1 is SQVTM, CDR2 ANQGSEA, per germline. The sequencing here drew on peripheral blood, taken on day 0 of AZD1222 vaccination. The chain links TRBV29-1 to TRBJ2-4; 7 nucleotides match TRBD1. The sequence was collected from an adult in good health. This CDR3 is CSVEYRTGWENIQYF. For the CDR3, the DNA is TGCAGCGTTGAATATCGGACAGGTTGGGAAAACATTCAGTACTTC.